This T cell receptor beta chain was captured by sequencing in a study of blood T cells in healthy people across ages. Germline V gene data show CDR1 as DFQATT and CDR2 as SNEGSKA (reference sequence). V lost 6 bases, J lost 6 bases, and 8 bases stayed unmatched. The CDR3 has 14 residues. Through a sample-barcoded 5' primer and a J-beta primer mix, a second PCR was run for 7 to 11 cycles. Each cDNA was tagged by a template-switch adaptor containing 12 random nucleotides. TCRdb passed the 5' RACE reads through MiXCR, listing each CDR3 protein once. The sample holds 700,000 or so distinct CDR3 sequences, about 20% seen once.

Input material: blood. This clonotype was sampled from a man between 65 and 79 years old in good health. This chain connects TRBV20-1 to TRBJ1-6; 7 bases map to TRBD1. The CDR3, as DNA: TGCAGTGCCCGGGACAGACGAACTAATTCACCCCTCCACTTT. Amino acid sequence: CSARDRRTNSPLHF.